The TCR beta chain under discussion was sequenced for a study of regulatory T cells in long-lasting Graves disease. Investigators prepared the TCR beta libraries by applying iRepertoire HTBI primers and Arm-PCR of CDR3 regions. TCRdb itself ran the multiplex PCR reads through MiXCR, one entry per CDR3 protein. The table includes hundreds of thousands of distinct CDR3 sequences, 16% detected once. Concerning this clonotype itself: The germline gene is not matched at one end of the junction; a read error may be the cause.

Time point specified: newly diagnosed GD, antithyroid drugs for less than 3 months. Extracted PBMC RNA gave rise to the TCR library. Graves' disease was diagnosed by American Thyroid Association guidelines. The CDR3 is 13 residues long. Germline CDR1 SGHTA, CDR2 FQGTGA. This same sample was also taken into another study, of T cells in Graves' hyperthyroidism and ophthalmopathy. That source notes: Ophthalmopathy was predicted by the model a median of roughly 6.7 months ahead of onset.

The chain carries TRBV7-3 and TRBJ2-1; weak D call: TRBD2 (6 bases). The origin of this receptor is a man aged 40-49 years with Graves disease. The material was peripheral blood mononuclear cells (PBMCs), obtained at new diagnosis, from a patient treated with antithyroid drugs. The CDR3 reads CAGSDGGGNEQFF. In DNA form, the CDR3 reads TGTGCCGGCAGCGACGGAGGAGGGAATGAGCAGTTCTTC.